The following is a TCR beta chain sequence with its context. Its target is unknown. V dropped 5 bases and J dropped 8 bases, with 16 bases sitting between them. This CDR3 region has 14 residues. Per germline, CDR1 SGHTA and CDR2 FQGNSA. The donors formed part of the 120-subject validation cohort, distinct from the approximately 670-subject first cohort. The sample originates from a study of cytomegalovirus exposure and HLA in healthy donors. Method: immunoSEQ multiplex PCR; TCRdb's copy keeps in-frame clones and lacks some. In the table there are approximately 200,000 clones, more than 65% of which are singletons. Study results and limitations: Under in vitro conditions, a few CMV-associated chains were confirmed as specific for CMV antigens. There were 164 TCR beta chains listed as cytomegalovirus-associated. Rare sequences made up most TCRs, while some public TCRs were found in many donors.

The chain employs TRBV7-2 and TRBJ1-5, with D tentatively TRBD1 (5 bases). Input material: PBMCs. This clonotype originated in a woman aged 25 to 39 in good health and CMV-seropositive. Here the CDR3 reads CASSTDSYFEPQHF. The CDR3 region has the DNA TGTGCCAGCAGCACCGACAGCTACTTTGAGCCCCAGCATTTT. Variable domain in full (rest from reference TRBV7-2 and TRBJ1-5): GAGVSQSPSNKVTEKGKDVELRCDPISGHTALYWYRQSLGQGLEFLIYFQGNSAPDKSGLPSDRFSAERTGGSVSTLTIQRTQQEDSAVYLCASSTDSYFEPQHFGDGTRLSIL.